The 3 T cell receptor beta chains below come from one sample, sequenced in a study of control samples from healthy donors and cancer patients. Clones were read by immunoSEQ multiplex PCR, and TCRdb kept only the in-frame ones, dropping some. The table lists 150,000 or so clones, approximately 94% of them singletons. Source material: blood. These receptors originate from a middle-aged man in good health.

V gene TRBV18 combines with J gene TRBJ2-7, with D perhaps assigned TRBD1 or TRBD2 (5 bases each). Germline CDR1 is KGHSH and CDR2 is LQKENI. The CDR3 contains 12 residues. Between the trimmed V and J ends, which lost 5 bases and 4 bases, there was a span of 9 bases. CDR3: CASSRDGYEQYF. For the CDR3, the DNA is TGTGCCAGCTCAAGGGACGGATACGAGCAGTACTTC. The variable domain in full, completed from reference TRBV18 and TRBJ2-7, reads NAGVMQNPRHLVRRRGQEARLRCSPMKGHSHVYWYRQLPEEGLKFMVYLQKENIIDESGMPKERFSAEFPKEGPSILRIQQVVRGDSAAYFCASSRDGYEQYFGPGTRLTVT.

This chain's CDR3 is CASSRGLAGPSTDTQYF. CDR3 DNA: TGTGCCAGCAGCCGGGGACTAGCGGGGCCTAGCACAGATACGCAGTATTTT. The rearrangement links TRBV11-2 to TRBJ2-3; 13 nucleotides line up with TRBD2. This CDR3 region has 17 residues. CDR1 is SGHAT and CDR2 is FQNNGV in the germline V gene. V shed 5 bases and J 0 bases; nucleotides not matched to a gene: 5.

This rearrangement joins TRBV6-6 to TRBJ2-2, with no clear D. The V gene's germline CDR1 is MNHNY and CDR2 SVGAGI (reference sequence). The CDR3 is 13 amino acids. The germline V and J ends were trimmed by 7 bases and 1 base, with 7 bases remaining between them. Here the CDR3 reads CASTPVNTGELFF. CDR3 sequence (DNA): TGTGCCAGCACCCCAGTGAACACCGGGGAGCTGTTTTTT.